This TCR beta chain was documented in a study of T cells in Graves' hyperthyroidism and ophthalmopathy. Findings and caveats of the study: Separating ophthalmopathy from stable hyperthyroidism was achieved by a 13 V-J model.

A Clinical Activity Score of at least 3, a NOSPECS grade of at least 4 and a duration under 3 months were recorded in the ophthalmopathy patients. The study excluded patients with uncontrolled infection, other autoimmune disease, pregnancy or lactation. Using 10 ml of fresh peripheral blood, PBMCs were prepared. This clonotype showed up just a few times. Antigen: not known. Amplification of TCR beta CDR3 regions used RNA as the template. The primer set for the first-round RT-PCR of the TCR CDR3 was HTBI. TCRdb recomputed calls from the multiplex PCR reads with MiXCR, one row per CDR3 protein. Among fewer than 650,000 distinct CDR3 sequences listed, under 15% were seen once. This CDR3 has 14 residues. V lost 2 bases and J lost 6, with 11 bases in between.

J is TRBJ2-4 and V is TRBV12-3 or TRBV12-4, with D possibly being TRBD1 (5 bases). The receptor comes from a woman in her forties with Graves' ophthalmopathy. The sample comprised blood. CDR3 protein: CASSLFQGSNIQYF. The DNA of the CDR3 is TGTGCCAGCAGTTTATTCCAGGGATCAAACATTCAGTACTTC.